Listed below are T cell receptor beta chains from one sample, sequenced in a study of shared clonotypes between healthy human individuals. Using immunoSEQ multiplex PCR, the repertoire was profiled, and TCRdb retains in-frame clones only, with some absent. The data contain 450,000 to 550,000 clones, 75% to 85% of them seen just once; the ten biggest clones take up 13%. The sequenced sample was PBMCs. These receptors were obtained from a woman between 40 and 55 years old in good health. Some clones in this sample may be carry-over from other donors' samples. The conserved cysteine and the conserved F or W are not part of the CDR3 here. Each record gives: J gene, V gene, CDR3 protein.

>TRBJ2-5|TRBV2
ASSGLAETQY
>TRBJ2-5|TRBV6-6
ASSNSETQY
>TRBJ1-6|TRBV28
ASRVLRNSPLH
>TRBJ1-4|TRBV15
ATSGPGTGIGEKLF
>TRBJ2-1|TRBV5-1
ASSVAPGGGSYNEQF
>TRBJ1-2|TRBV30
AWSPGRVRYGYT
>TRBJ1-5|TRBV7-9
ASSWTDSNQPQH
>TRBJ1-4|TRBV6-1
ASSRTGTNEKLF
>TRBJ2-1|TRBV7-2
ASRMSGGRREQF
>TRBJ1-6|TRBV7-9
ASSPGTGDSPLH
>TRBJ1-4|TRBV4-1
ASSPVVREIEKLF
>-|TRBV7-2
ASSHGTAVSYEQY
>TRBJ2-3|TRBV6-6
ASSPGRGRTDTQY
>TRBJ2-7|TRBV7-2
ASSFVAGSSYEQY
>TRBJ2-1|TRBV5-1
ASSFLGLVGYNEQF
>TRBJ2-2|TRBV27
ASPTWAGKTGELF
>TRBJ2-7|TRBV7-2
ASSLRVNGYEQY
>TRBJ1-2|TRBV19
ASRPDRGGYT
>TRBJ2-5|TRBV11-2
ASRSQPQETQY
>TRBJ1-1|TRBV28
ASSPTSFTEAF